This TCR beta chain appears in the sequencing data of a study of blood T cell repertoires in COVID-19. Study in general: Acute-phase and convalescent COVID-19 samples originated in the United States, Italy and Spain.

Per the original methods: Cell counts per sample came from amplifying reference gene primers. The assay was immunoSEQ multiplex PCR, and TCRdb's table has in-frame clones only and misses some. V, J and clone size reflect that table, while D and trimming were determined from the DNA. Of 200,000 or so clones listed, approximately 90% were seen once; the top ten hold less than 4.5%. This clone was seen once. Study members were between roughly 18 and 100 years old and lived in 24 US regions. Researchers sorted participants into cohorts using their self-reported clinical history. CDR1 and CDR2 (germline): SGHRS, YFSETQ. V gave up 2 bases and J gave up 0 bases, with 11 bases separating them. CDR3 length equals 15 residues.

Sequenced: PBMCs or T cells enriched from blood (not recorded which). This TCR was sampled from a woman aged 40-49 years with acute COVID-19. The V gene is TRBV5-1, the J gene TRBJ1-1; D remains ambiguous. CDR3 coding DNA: TGCGCCAGCAGCTTCCAACAGTTATTGAACACTGAAGCTTTCTTT. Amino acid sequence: CASSFQQLLNTEAFF.